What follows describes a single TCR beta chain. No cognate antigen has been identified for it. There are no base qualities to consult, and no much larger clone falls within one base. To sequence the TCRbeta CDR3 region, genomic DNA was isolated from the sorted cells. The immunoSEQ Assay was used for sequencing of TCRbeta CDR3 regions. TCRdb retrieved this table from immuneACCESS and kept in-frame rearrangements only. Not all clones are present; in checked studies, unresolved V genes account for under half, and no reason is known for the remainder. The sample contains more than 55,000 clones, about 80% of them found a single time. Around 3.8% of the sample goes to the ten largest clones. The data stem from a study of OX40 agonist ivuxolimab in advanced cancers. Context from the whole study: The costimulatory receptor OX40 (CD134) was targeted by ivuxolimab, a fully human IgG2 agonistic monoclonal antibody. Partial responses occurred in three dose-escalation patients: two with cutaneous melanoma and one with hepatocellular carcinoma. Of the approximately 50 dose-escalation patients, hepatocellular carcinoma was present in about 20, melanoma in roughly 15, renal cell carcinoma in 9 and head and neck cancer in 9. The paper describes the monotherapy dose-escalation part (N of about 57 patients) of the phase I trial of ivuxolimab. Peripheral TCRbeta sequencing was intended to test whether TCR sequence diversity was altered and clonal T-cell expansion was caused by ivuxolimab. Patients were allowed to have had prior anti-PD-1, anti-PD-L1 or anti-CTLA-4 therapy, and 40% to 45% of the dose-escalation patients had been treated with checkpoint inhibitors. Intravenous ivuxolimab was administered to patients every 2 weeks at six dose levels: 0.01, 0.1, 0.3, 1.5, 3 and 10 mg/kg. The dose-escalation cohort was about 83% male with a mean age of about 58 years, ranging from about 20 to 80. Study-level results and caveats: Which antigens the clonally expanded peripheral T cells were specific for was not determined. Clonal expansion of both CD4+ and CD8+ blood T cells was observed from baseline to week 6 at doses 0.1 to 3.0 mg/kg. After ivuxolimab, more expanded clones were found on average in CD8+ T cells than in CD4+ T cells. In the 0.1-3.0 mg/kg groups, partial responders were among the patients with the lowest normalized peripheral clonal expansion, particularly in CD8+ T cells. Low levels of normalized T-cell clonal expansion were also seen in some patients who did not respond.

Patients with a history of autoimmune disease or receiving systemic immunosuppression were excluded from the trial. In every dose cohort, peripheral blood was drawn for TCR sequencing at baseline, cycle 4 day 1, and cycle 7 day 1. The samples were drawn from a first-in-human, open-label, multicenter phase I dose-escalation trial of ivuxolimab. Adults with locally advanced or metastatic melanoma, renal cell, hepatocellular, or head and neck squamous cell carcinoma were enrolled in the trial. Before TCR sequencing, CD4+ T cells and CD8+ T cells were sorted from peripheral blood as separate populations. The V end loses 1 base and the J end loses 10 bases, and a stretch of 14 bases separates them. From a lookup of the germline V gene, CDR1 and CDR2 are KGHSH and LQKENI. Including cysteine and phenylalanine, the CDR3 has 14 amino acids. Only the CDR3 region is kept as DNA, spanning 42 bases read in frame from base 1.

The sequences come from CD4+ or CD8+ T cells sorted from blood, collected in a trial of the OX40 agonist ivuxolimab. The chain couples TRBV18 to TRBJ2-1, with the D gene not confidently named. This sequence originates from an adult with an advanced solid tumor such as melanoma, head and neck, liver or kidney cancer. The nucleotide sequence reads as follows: TGTGCCAGCTCACCACTTACTCGGAATAGCGAGCAGTTCTTC. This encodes CASSPLTRNSEQFF.